A single sample gave rise to the 13 T cell receptor beta chains below, sequenced in a study of CD8+ T cells in alopecia areata (dated by TCRdb to 2016 to 2019). Libraries were built with the immunoSEQ multiplex PCR assay. RNA was extracted from all samples and reverse transcribed into cDNA, which served as template for TCR sequencing. TCRdb obtained this table from immuneACCESS and retained in-frame rearrangements with V and J assigned. These tables miss some clones; where compared with another copy, unresolved V genes account for less than half of the shortfall, and the remainder is unexplained. In this sample the table shows hundreds of thousands of clones, roughly 66% of which occur a single time. The ten biggest clones cover roughly 1.2% of the sample. This sample's treatment or condition label indicates: oral pan-JAK inhibitor, 5-10 mg twice daily. The specimen comprised CD4+ T cells sorted from blood, sampled at approximately week 42, from a patient treated with tofacitinib. These receptors all come from a human donor with alopecia areata.

V gene TRBV27 combines with J gene TRBJ1-4; perhaps TRBD1 as D (6 bases). Germline V gives CDR1 MNHEY, CDR2 SMNVEV (reference sequence). V lost 7 bases and J 10 bases, leaving 22 bases between the germline ends. The CDR3 is 15 residues long. The CDR3 nucleotides are TGTGCCAGCACCGATGGGGGACACGAAGGAGGAAAACTGTTTTTT. Protein product: CASTDGGHEGGKLFF.

The chain has TRBV13 and TRBJ2-7; TRBD2 matches 9 bases. This CDR3 has 16 amino acids. With V trimmed by 4 bases and J by 3 bases, 10 bases remained unmatched. The germline gives CDR1 PRHDT, CDR2 FYEKMQ (reference sequence). CDR3 sequence (DNA): TGTGCCAGCAGCTCCAACCCCCTGACTAGCGGCTACGAGCAGTACTTC. It encodes CASSSNPLTSGYEQYF.

The chain combines TRBV5-1 with TRBJ1-1; 8 nucleotides agree with TRBD1. V was clipped by 0 bases and J by 6 bases; unmatched bases: 10. Germline lookup yields CDR1 SGHRS and CDR2 YFSETQ. The CDR3 is 16 amino acids. The CDR3 here is CASSLGQGTRRAEAFF. In nucleotides, the CDR3 is TGCGCCAGCAGCTTGGGACAGGGGACCCGGAGGGCTGAAGCTTTCTTT.

The chain carries TRBV5-6 and TRBJ2-2; the match to TRBD1 covers 8 bases. CDR1 and CDR2 from the germline V gene are SGHDT and YYEEEE. The CDR3 totals 16 residues. The trim removed 3 bases at V and 3 bases at J, leaving 7 bases unmatched. This CDR3 is CASSSPGTGHTGELFF. CDR3 DNA: TGTGCCAGCAGCTCCCCAGGGACAGGCCACACCGGGGAGCTGTTTTTT.

This chain's CDR3 is CSVGGAYGYTF. CDR3 coding DNA: TGCAGCGTTGGGGGGGCCTATGGCTACACCTTC. This chain uses TRBV29-1 with TRBJ1-2, with D perhaps matching TRBD1 (6 bases). Germline loops: CDR1 SQVTM, CDR2 ANQGSEA. V lost 4 bases and J 4 bases, leaving 7 bases between the germline ends. The CDR3 consists of 11 residues. The whole variable domain, remainder taken from reference TRBV29-1 and TRBJ1-2, is SAVISQKPSRDICQRGTSLTIQCQVDSQVTMMFWYRQQPGQSLTLIATANQGSEATYESGFVIDKFPISRPNLTFSTLTVSNMSPEDSSIYLCSVGGAYGYTFGSGTRLTVV.

This clone was detected a few times. This chain links TRBV4-3 with TRBJ1-2; D might be TRBD1 (5 bases). Germline V gives CDR1 LGHNA, CDR2 YSLEER. Trimming removed 4 bases from V and 7 bases from J, with 16 bases in between. The CDR3 extends over 14 amino acids. CDR3 coding DNA: TGCGCCAGCAGCCGCGCGGGGGGGGAGCGTGGCTACACCTTC. Its translation: CASSRAGGERGYTF.

The chain employs TRBV11-3 and TRBJ2-1, with a tentative D call TRBD1 (7 bases). This CDR3 region has 13 residues. V lost 5 bases to trimming and J lost 5 bases, with 10 bases between them. From germline, CDR1 is SGHNT and CDR2 YENEEA. The CDR3 bases are TGTGCCAGCAGCGCGGGACAGAACAATGAGCAGTTCTTC. The encoded protein is CASSAGQNNEQFF.

The CDR3 bases are TGTGCCACCAGCAGAGAGGGAGCGGGACAGGCCTACAATGAGCAGTTCTTC. It codes for CATSREGAGQAYNEQFF. The V and J genes are TRBV15 and TRBJ2-1, with D possibly matching TRBD1 (8 bases). The V end lost 0 bases, the J end lost 2 bases, and 14 bases lay between the germline ends. This CDR3 has 17 amino acids. Germline V gene lookup returns CDR1 LNHNV and CDR2 YYDKDF (reference sequence).

V usage is TRBV29-1 and J usage is TRBJ2-7; 8 bases map to TRBD2. Unmatched junction bases numbered 7, after V lost 3 bases and J lost 9 bases. Germline values: CDR1 SQVTM, CDR2 ANQGSEA. The CDR3 runs 12 residues. The CDR3 bases are TGCAGCGTTGATTACGGGGGGGAGGCGCAGTACTTC. Translated: CSVDYGGEAQYF.

The sample holds one count of this clone. J is TRBJ2-3 and V is TRBV7-2; 8 bases map to TRBD2. This CDR3 comprises 15 residues. CDR1 SGHTA and CDR2 FQGNSA come from the germline V gene. Losses at the gene ends were 3 bases for V and 6 bases for J; bases not matched to a gene: 8. The CDR3 coding sequence is TGTGCCAGCAGCTTGAGCGGGGGTCTATTCGATACGCAGTATTTT. It is translated as CASSLSGGLFDTQYF.

This clone has only a few counts. The V and J genes are TRBV29-1 and TRBJ2-7; D is possibly TRBD1 (6 bases). CDR3 length equals 12 residues. The V gene lost 4 bases and the J gene lost 6 bases, with 13 bases spanning the gap. CDR1 and CDR2 from the germline V gene are SQVTM and ANQGSEA. CDR3 protein: CSVAPGHSEQYF. The CDR3 coding sequence is TGCAGCGTTGCCCCGGGACACAGCGAGCAGTACTTC.

The rearrangement uses TRBV29-1 and TRBJ1-2; D not resolved. The germline V and J ends were trimmed by 0 bases and 4 bases, with 6 bases remaining between them. The CDR3 has 12 amino acids. Per germline, CDR1 SQVTM and CDR2 ANQGSEA. Here the CDR3 DNA reads TGCAGCGTTGAAGAGGGGTTCTATGGCTACACCTTC. Amino acid sequence: CSVEEGFYGYTF.

The rearrangement uses TRBV4-3 and TRBJ2-2; tentatively, D is TRBD1 (5 bases). The germline V gene encodes CDR1 LGHNA and CDR2 YSLEER. V was pared by 4 bases and J by 6 bases, with 9 bases between. The CDR3 runs to 13 residues. DNA of the CDR3: TGCGCCAGCAGCCCCCAGGGATCCGGGGAGCTGTTTTTT. This codes for CASSPQGSGELFF.